These T cell receptor beta chains were read from a single sample in a study of graft-versus-host responses after intestinal transplantation. The protocol was immunoSEQ multiplex PCR, while the TCRdb copy is restricted to in-frame clones and leaves out a portion. The sample lists fewer than 85,000 clones, 89% occurring once. Which antigens these TCRs recognize remains unknown. The specimen was unstimulated CD8+ T cells sorted from spleen or lymph node cells, collected before intestinal transplant. These receptors all come from a human donor who received an intestinal transplant. CDR3s include the opening cysteine and the closing phenylalanine or tryptophan. Fields, in order: CDR3 protein, CDR3 DNA, D gene, V gene, clone size, J gene. A D gene is named only where the DNA matches it firmly. A row's size may be missing; if present it is once, few, many or a size class.

CDR3 protein: CASSLSLAEETQYF
CDR3 DNA: TGCGCCAGCAGCTTGTCCCTAGCGGAAGAGACCCAGTACTTC
D gene: TRBD2
V gene: TRBV5-1
clone size: .
J gene: TRBJ2-5

CDR3 protein: CASSPGQVEAFF
CDR3 DNA: TGTGCCAGCAGCCCGGGACAGGTCGAAGCTTTCTTT
D gene: TRBD1
V gene: TRBV11-2
clone size: .
J gene: TRBJ1-1

CDR3 protein: CASSLWLAPRPRQETQYF
CDR3 DNA: TGTGCCAGCAGTTTATGGCTAGCACCCCGCCCCCGCCAAGAGACCCAGTACTTC
D gene: .
V gene: TRBV28
clone size: .
J gene: TRBJ2-5

CDR3 protein: CASSESVGVVDEQFF
CDR3 DNA: TGTGCCAGCAGTGAATCCGTGGGAGTCGTCGATGAGCAGTTCTTC
D gene: .
V gene: TRBV6-1
clone size: few
J gene: TRBJ2-1

CDR3 protein: CASSVGLADYNEQFF
CDR3 DNA: TGTGCCAGCAGTGTAGGACTAGCGGACTACAATGAGCAGTTCTTC
D gene: TRBD2
V gene: TRBV28
clone size: .
J gene: TRBJ2-1

CDR3 protein: CASSVTGGGEQYF
CDR3 DNA: TGTGCCAGCAGCGTAACCGGGGGGGGCGAGCAGTACTTC
D gene: TRBD2
V gene: TRBV9
clone size: .
J gene: TRBJ2-7

CDR3 protein: CASSDYGGNIQYF
CDR3 DNA: TGTGCCAGCAGTGACTACGGGGGGAACATTCAGTACTTC
D gene: TRBD2
V gene: TRBV6-5
clone size: .
J gene: TRBJ2-4

CDR3 protein: CASSPPGTGVGYTF
CDR3 DNA: TGTGCCAGCTCACCACCAGGGACAGGGGTTGGCTACACCTTC
D gene: TRBD1
V gene: TRBV18
clone size: .
J gene: TRBJ1-2

CDR3 protein: CAWSVRRGRSYNEQFF
CDR3 DNA: TGTGCCTGGAGTGTACGGCGGGGGCGGTCCTACAATGAGCAGTTCTTC
D gene: .
V gene: TRBV30
clone size: .
J gene: TRBJ2-1

CDR3 protein: CASSMTGRGREQYF
CDR3 DNA: TGTGCCAGTAGTATGACAGGAAGGGGCCGGGAGCAGTACTTC
D gene: .
V gene: TRBV19
clone size: .
J gene: TRBJ2-7

CDR3 protein: CASSPHVPGFTEAFF
CDR3 DNA: TGTGCCAGCAGCCCCCACGTTCCGGGTTTCACTGAAGCTTTCTTT
D gene: .
V gene: TRBV7-2
clone size: .
J gene: TRBJ1-1

CDR3 protein: CASSQDSIPSYEQYF
CDR3 DNA: TGTGCCAGCAGCCAAGACAGTATCCCTAGCTACGAGCAGTACTTC
D gene: .
V gene: TRBV4-2
clone size: .
J gene: TRBJ2-7

CDR3 protein: CASSLRQGDRSYGYTF
CDR3 DNA: TGTGCCAGCAGCTTGAGACAGGGCGACCGTTCCTATGGCTACACCTTC
D gene: TRBD1
V gene: TRBV7-8
clone size: .
J gene: TRBJ1-2

CDR3 protein: CASSLDEREYNEQFF
CDR3 DNA: TGTGCCAGCAGCTTAGATGAGCGGGAGTACAATGAGCAGTTCTTC
D gene: TRBD2
V gene: TRBV7-9
clone size: .
J gene: TRBJ2-1

CDR3 protein: CASSSGTSGITGELFF
CDR3 DNA: TGCGCCAGCAGTTCCGGGACTAGCGGGATCACCGGGGAGCTGTTTTTT
D gene: TRBD2
V gene: TRBV5-1
clone size: .
J gene: TRBJ2-2

CDR3 protein: CASSTGVANTEAFF
CDR3 DNA: TGTGCCAGCAGTACGGGGGTGGCGAACACTGAAGCTTTCTTT
D gene: .
V gene: TRBV6-5
clone size: .
J gene: TRBJ1-1

CDR3 protein: CASSPTGITEAFF
CDR3 DNA: TGTGCCAGCAGCCCGACAGGGATCACTGAAGCTTTCTTT
D gene: TRBD1
V gene: TRBV6-1
clone size: .
J gene: TRBJ1-1

CDR3 protein: CASSSRQLQETQYF
CDR3 DNA: TGTGCCAGCAGTTCCCGTCAACTCCAAGAGACCCAGTACTTC
D gene: .
V gene: TRBV28
clone size: .
J gene: TRBJ2-5

CDR3 protein: CASSWAGDEQFF
CDR3 DNA: TGTGCCAGCAGCTGGGCAGGGGATGAGCAGTTCTTC
D gene: .
V gene: TRBV5-6
clone size: few
J gene: TRBJ2-1

CDR3 protein: CASALGLAGGLETQYF
CDR3 DNA: TGTGCCAGCGCCCTAGGACTAGCGGGAGGGTTGGAGACCCAGTACTTC
D gene: TRBD2
V gene: TRBV6-6
clone size: .
J gene: TRBJ2-5

CDR3 protein: CASTNTTRGPHYEQYF
CDR3 DNA: TGTGCCAGCACCAACACTACCAGGGGGCCCCATTACGAGCAGTACTTC
D gene: TRBD1
V gene: TRBV2
clone size: .
J gene: TRBJ2-7

CDR3 protein: CASSYSQRETHEQFF
CDR3 DNA: TGTGCCAGCAGTTACTCCCAGCGGGAGACCCATGAGCAGTTCTTC
D gene: TRBD2
V gene: TRBV6-5
clone size: few
J gene: TRBJ2-1

CDR3 protein: CASSRDRGAYNSPLHF
CDR3 DNA: TGTGCCAGCAGCCGGGACAGGGGTGCCTATAATTCACCCCTCCACTTT
D gene: TRBD1
V gene: TRBV7-2
clone size: .
J gene: TRBJ1-6

CDR3 protein: CASSHHRVYEQYF
CDR3 DNA: TGTGCCAGCAGCCACCACAGGGTCTACGAGCAGTACTTC
D gene: .
V gene: TRBV6-5
clone size: .
J gene: TRBJ2-7